This T cell receptor beta chain came from a study of Ad26.COV2.S vaccination and SARS-CoV-2 variants. Study findings and constraints: Vaccinees reportedly had broad spike-specific CD8+ and CD4+ T cell responses. Recipients of vaccine and of placebo showed similar breadth of their non-spike TCR repertoires. Measures of TCR breadth and depth may have fallen short of total T cell responses. Individuals receiving vaccine had higher spike-specific TCR breadth than placebo recipients did.

As for this clone: Antigen specificity is unknown.

V lost 1 base to trimming and J lost 7 bases, with 13 bases between them. Germline V gene lookup returns CDR1 SGHVS and CDR2 FNYEAQ. The CDR3 loop spans 15 amino acids. The table came from immunoSEQ multiplex PCR; TCRdb's copy has only in-frame clones and leaves some out. The sample has about 350,000 clones, approximately 90% seen once. This clonotype originated in a human donor who had recovered from COVID-19. The sample was peripheral blood, taken after recovery from COVID-19. This rearrangement joins TRBV7-6 to TRBJ2-2, with unresolved D. CDR3 protein: CASSLGQTLGGELFF. CDR3 bases: TGTGCCAGCAGCTTAGGTCAAACTTTAGGCGGGGAGCTGTTTTTT.